These T cell receptor beta chains were read from a single sample in a study of response to subunit inactivated influenza vaccine. From the RT-PCR reads, TCRdb called clonotypes with MiXCR, one entry per CDR3 protein. The sample lists around 180,000 distinct CDR3 sequences; roughly 8.7% were seen once. Sequencing was performed on non-naive T cells sorted from PBMCs, taken on the day of vaccination. The receptors derive from a man aged 50 or older who received an inactivated influenza vaccine. The CDR3 runs from the conserved cysteine through the conserved F or W. A D gene is named only where the DNA matches it firmly. Size is omitted from some rows. Given values are once, few, many or a class for expanded clones.

TGCAGTGCTATTCAGCCATTAAACACTGAAGCTTTCTTT	CSAIQPLNTEAFF	.	.	TRBV20-1	TRBJ1-1
TGCGCCAGCAGCCCGGGGGGGGTCACGGGTGATGGCTACACCTTC	CASSPGGVTGDGYTF	.	.	TRBV5-1	TRBJ1-2
TGTGCCAGCAGTGGGGCAGGGGGCAAAAAGCAGTACTTC	CASSGAGGKKQYF	many	TRBD1	TRBV2	TRBJ2-7
TGCGCCAGCAGCTTTACTAGCGGGAGGACAGATACGCAGTATTTT	CASSFTSGRTDTQYF	.	TRBD2	TRBV5-1	TRBJ2-3
TGCAGTGCTAGAGTGGCCATACGGCATTTCGATGAGCAGTTCTTC	CSARVAIRHFDEQFF	few	.	TRBV20-1	TRBJ2-1
TGCGCCAGCAGCCATAGGACCGGGACTTATAATTCACCCCTCCACTTT	CASSHRTGTYNSPLHF	.	.	TRBV4-3	TRBJ1-6
TGCAGCGTTGATTGGAGAACTGAAGCTTTCTTT	CSVDWRTEAFF	many	.	TRBV29-1	TRBJ1-1
TGTGCCAGCAGCAAGGGGGTGGGGACTAGCGGGGGAAGCTCCTACGAGCAGTACTTC	CASSKGVGTSGGSSYEQYF	few	TRBD2	TRBV11-2	TRBJ2-7
TGTGCCAGACCTCGTGGTCCTCGAGTCGACGAGCAGTACTTC	CARPRGPRVDEQYF	.	.	TRBV2	TRBJ2-7
TGTGCCAGCAGCTTAGCGAGGCTAGCGGGGGCTGGCGAGACCCAGTACTTC	CASSLARLAGAGETQYF	.	TRBD2	TRBV7-2	TRBJ2-5
TGTGCCAGCAGCGAGGGACTCAGCTACGAGCAGTACTTC	CASSEGLSYEQYF	many	.	TRBV9	TRBJ2-7
TGCGCCAGCAGTCTCGGGGGGAGTGGGCCGTCCTCCGAGCAGTACTTC	CASSLGGSGPSSEQYF	few	TRBD2	TRBV5-1	TRBJ2-7
TGCAGCGTTGAAGAAAGCCAAGGCAATGAGCAGTTCTTC	CSVEESQGNEQFF	few	.	TRBV29-1	TRBJ2-1
TGTGCCAGCAGCCGGGGACAGACCATACAAGAGACCCAGTACTTC	CASSRGQTIQETQYF	.	TRBD1	TRBV11-2	TRBJ2-5
TGTGCCAGCCGAGCCTCGGGACAGGTACCGTGGGCCCAGTACTTC	CASRASGQVPWAQYF	few	TRBD1	TRBV28	TRBJ2-5
TGCAGTGCCCTGGGACTAGCGGGAGGGCCGGGAACAGATACGCAGTATTTT	CSALGLAGGPGTDTQYF	.	TRBD2	TRBV20-1	TRBJ2-3
TGTGCCAGCAGCTCCCTTCTAGCGGGGAGCTACAATGAGCAGTTCTTC	CASSSLLAGSYNEQFF	many	TRBD2	TRBV6-1	TRBJ2-1
TGCAGTGCTAGAGTGGACAGGGGGGGGACTGAAGCTTTCTTT	CSARVDRGGTEAFF	few	TRBD1	TRBV20-1	TRBJ1-1
TGTGCCAGCAGCTTGGTGGACAGGAGTCAAATTGAAGCTTTCTTT	CASSLVDRSQIEAFF	few	TRBD1	TRBV5-6	TRBJ1-1
TGCGCCAGCGCCCCTACAGGCGGTAATTCACCCCTCCACTTT	CASAPTGGNSPLHF	few	.	TRBV5-1	TRBJ1-6
TGTGCCAGCAGCTTAAGCCAGGGCGAGCAGTTCTTC	CASSLSQGEQFF	many	.	TRBV7-9	TRBJ2-1
TGTGCCAGCAGTTTGGTGGTTGGAGACAATACGCAGTATTTT	CASSLVVGDNTQYF	.	.	TRBV12-3/TRBV12-4	TRBJ2-3
TGCAGTGGGTTACGGGTCACAGATACGCAGTATTTT	CSGLRVTDTQYF	few	.	TRBV20-1	TRBJ2-3
TGTGCCAGCAGCACCTGGACAGGGCGCACAAATAACTATGGCTACACCTTC	CASSTWTGRTNNYGYTF	.	.	TRBV21-1	TRBJ1-2
TGTGCCAGCAGCTTAAACCGAAACTACGAGCAGTACTTC	CASSLNRNYEQYF	many	.	TRBV7-2	TRBJ2-7
TGTGCCAGCAGTGTCAGGGGAATCTATGGCTACACCTTC	CASSVRGIYGYTF	few	.	TRBV2	TRBJ1-2
TGTGCCAGTAGTAGGGGACAGGGGTTGGGGGAGACCCAGTACTTC	CASSRGQGLGETQYF	.	TRBD1	TRBV19	TRBJ2-5
TGTGCCAGTAGTCTGCAACAGAATAGCAATCAGCCCCAGCATTTT	CASSLQQNSNQPQHF	.	.	TRBV19	TRBJ1-5
TGTGCCAGCAGCCACTCACTAGCGGTTCAGCCCTACGAGCAGTACTTC	CASSHSLAVQPYEQYF	.	TRBD2	TRBV14	TRBJ2-7
TGTGCCAGCAGCCCATCTAGGACAGAAGAGACCCAGTACTTC	CASSPSRTEETQYF	.	.	TRBV7-2	TRBJ2-5
TGCAGTGCAAGGGGGACTCTCCAGGAGGCGGCCAAAAACATTCAGTATTTC	CSARGTLQEAAKNIQYF	.	.	TRBV20-1	TRBJ2-4
TGCGCCAGCAGCCAAGGTCCAGGGACCTACAATGAGCAGTTCTTC	CASSQGPGTYNEQFF	.	.	TRBV4-3	TRBJ2-1
TGCGCCAGCAGCTTGACTAGCGGGCGAGAGACCCAGTACTTC	CASSLTSGRETQYF	few	TRBD2	TRBV5-1	TRBJ2-5
TGTGCCAGCAGCAAAGAATCAGGGCAAGATACGCAGTATTTT	CASSKESGQDTQYF	.	.	TRBV21-1	TRBJ2-3
TGTGCCAGCAGTTTTGGAGGGGGAAGGAATCAGCCCCAGCATTTT	CASSFGGGRNQPQHF	.	.	TRBV6-2/TRBV6-3	TRBJ1-5
TGCAGTGCTAGCGCCGGGGGCTTCTATGGCTACACCTTC	CSASAGGFYGYTF	few	.	TRBV20-1	TRBJ1-2
TGTGCCAGCAGCCGTAATAGGGGAGGGGTCTCCTACAATGAGCAGTTCTTC	CASSRNRGGVSYNEQFF	many	TRBD2	TRBV5-6	TRBJ2-1
TGCAGTGCCGCAGGGCGCCTAGCACCGGAGACCCAGTACTTC	CSAAGRLAPETQYF	.	.	TRBV20-1	TRBJ2-5
TGTGCCAGCAGTTACTCAGGGGGGACGGGTCAGCCCCAGCATTTT	CASSYSGGTGQPQHF	many	.	TRBV6-2/TRBV6-3	TRBJ1-5
TGTGCCAGCAGCTTAAATGCGGGGGGGAGGAGCGAGCAGTACTTC	CASSLNAGGRSEQYF	.	TRBD2	TRBV7-3	TRBJ2-7